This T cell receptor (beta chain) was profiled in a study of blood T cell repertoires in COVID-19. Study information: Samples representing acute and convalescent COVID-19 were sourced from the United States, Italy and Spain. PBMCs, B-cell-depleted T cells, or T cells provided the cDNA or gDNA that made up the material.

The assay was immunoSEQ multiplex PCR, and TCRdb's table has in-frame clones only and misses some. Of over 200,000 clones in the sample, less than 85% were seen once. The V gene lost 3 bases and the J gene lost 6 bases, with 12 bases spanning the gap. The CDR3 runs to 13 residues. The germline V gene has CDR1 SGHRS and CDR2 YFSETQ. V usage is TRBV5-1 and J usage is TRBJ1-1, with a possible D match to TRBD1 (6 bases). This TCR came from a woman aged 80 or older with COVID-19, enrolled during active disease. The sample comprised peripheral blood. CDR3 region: CASSSGPGAEAFF. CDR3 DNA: TGCGCCAGCAGCTCCGGACCAGGGGCTGAAGCTTTCTTT.